What follows describes a single T cell receptor beta chain. The data stem from a study of blood T cell repertoires in COVID-19. Turning to the study itself: Acute and convalescent COVID-19 specimens originated in the United States, Italy and Spain. The analysed material was cDNA or gDNA that came from T cells, B-cell-depleted T cells, or PBMCs.

The CDR3 length is 15 residues. Between the trimmed V and J ends, which lost 5 bases and 4 bases, there was a span of 17 bases. Per germline, CDR1 MDHEN and CDR2 SYDVKM. The authors' processing: The authors estimated nucleated cell counts from reference gene primer amplification. Method: immunoSEQ multiplex PCR; TCRdb's copy keeps in-frame clones and lacks some. V and J calls and clone size are copied from that table; D and trimming were computed from the DNA. The table shows some 180,000 clones, with 65% to 85% occurring only once. This chain joins TRBV28 and TRBJ1-1; perhaps TRBD1 as D (6 bases). The receptor's source is a woman aged 70-85 years who had recovered from COVID-19. The specimen was peripheral blood. The CDR3 DNA follows: TGTGCCAGCAGTCCCCAGACGGGACACCCCACTGAAGCTTTCTTT. It translates to CASSPQTGHPTEAFF.